The rows below give T cell receptor beta chains drawn from one sample of a study of T cells in Graves' hyperthyroidism and ophthalmopathy. TCRdb independently ran MiXCR on the multiplex PCR reads; one entry per CDR3 protein. The table includes some 440,000 distinct CDR3 sequences, approximately 15% detected once. Material for sequencing was blood. The receptors come from a woman aged 18-29 years with Graves' hyperthyroidism. The CDR3 runs from the conserved cysteine through the conserved F or W. The D gene is left open where the match is weak. Clone size, where shown, is once, few, many, or a class for clones that have expanded.

V gene: TRBV12-3/TRBV12-4
clone size: few
J gene: TRBJ2-1
D gene: .
CDR3 protein: CASSKRQSSYNEQFF
CDR3 DNA: TGTGCCAGCAGTAAGAGACAGAGCTCCTACAATGAGCAGTTCTTC

V gene: TRBV5-1
clone size: .
J gene: TRBJ2-5
D gene: .
CDR3 protein: CASSLKGVWEETQYF
CDR3 DNA: TGCGCCAGCAGCTTGAAGGGGGTCTGGGAGGAGACCCAGTACTTC

V gene: TRBV11-2
clone size: .
J gene: TRBJ2-5
D gene: TRBD2
CDR3 protein: CASSLVMLAGGYAETQYF
CDR3 DNA: TGTGCCAGCAGCTTAGTTATGCTAGCGGGGGGGTACGCGGAGACCCAGTACTTC

V gene: TRBV7-9
clone size: .
J gene: TRBJ1-2
D gene: .
CDR3 protein: CASSRPYRPYGYTF
CDR3 DNA: TGTGCCAGCAGCCGTCCATACAGACCTTATGGCTACACCTTC

V gene: TRBV6-1
clone size: .
J gene: TRBJ2-7
D gene: .
CDR3 protein: CASGPGGEQYF
CDR3 DNA: TGTGCCAGCGGTCCAGGAGGAGAGCAGTACTTC

V gene: TRBV5-1
clone size: .
J gene: TRBJ1-3
D gene: .
CDR3 protein: CASSLPARATRVFSGDTIYF
CDR3 DNA: TGCGCCAGCAGCTTGCCGGCAAGGGCCACCAGGGTCTTTTCTGGAGACACCATATATTTT

V gene: TRBV28
clone size: many
J gene: TRBJ2-7
D gene: TRBD2
CDR3 protein: CASCPLAEGHGQYF
CDR3 DNA: TGTGCCAGCTGCCCGCTAGCGGAAGGCCACGGGCAGTACTTC

V gene: TRBV12-3/TRBV12-4
clone size: many
J gene: TRBJ2-4
D gene: .
CDR3 protein: CASSPVIVGSKNIQYF
CDR3 DNA: TGTGCCAGCAGTCCCGTGATAGTAGGTTCCAAAAACATTCAGTACTTC

V gene: TRBV10-3
clone size: many
J gene: TRBJ1-5
D gene: TRBD1
CDR3 protein: CAISEQGGNQPQHF
CDR3 DNA: TGTGCCATCAGTGAGCAGGGGGGCAATCAGCCCCAGCATTTT

V gene: TRBV4-1
clone size: many
J gene: TRBJ1-2
D gene: .
CDR3 protein: CASSQDGRENYGYTF
CDR3 DNA: TGCGCCAGCAGCCAAGATGGCAGGGAAAACTATGGCTACACCTTC

V gene: TRBV11-3
clone size: many
J gene: TRBJ2-7
D gene: .
CDR3 protein: CASSHAGAGRSYEQYF
CDR3 DNA: TGTGCCAGCAGCCATGCCGGGGCAGGTAGATCCTACGAGCAGTACTTC

V gene: TRBV5-1
clone size: few
J gene: TRBJ1-2
D gene: .
CDR3 protein: CASSLSLKSVGGYTF
CDR3 DNA: TGCGCCAGCAGCTTGAGTCTTAAGTCAGTTGGTGGCTACACCTTC

V gene: TRBV6-1
clone size: many
J gene: TRBJ2-4
D gene: TRBD1
CDR3 protein: CASSPRQGLIVAKNIQYF
CDR3 DNA: TGTGCCAGCAGTCCCAGACAGGGATTGATAGTGGCCAAAAACATTCAGTACTTC

V gene: TRBV7-8
clone size: many
J gene: TRBJ2-1
D gene: TRBD2
CDR3 protein: CASSRLTSGGYNNEQFF
CDR3 DNA: TGTGCCAGCAGCCGCCTGACTAGCGGGGGTTATAACAATGAGCAGTTCTTC

V gene: TRBV6-5
clone size: .
J gene: TRBJ2-5
D gene: TRBD1
CDR3 protein: CASSCSTWDRQETQYF
CDR3 DNA: TGTGCCAGCAGTTGCTCGACCTGGGACAGGCAAGAGACCCAGTACTTC

V gene: TRBV5-6
clone size: many
J gene: TRBJ2-1
D gene: .
CDR3 protein: CASSLEGDPDEQFF
CDR3 DNA: TGTGCCAGCAGCTTGGAGGGGGACCCGGATGAGCAGTTCTTC

V gene: TRBV7-9
clone size: .
J gene: TRBJ1-1
D gene: .
CDR3 protein: CASSSFRQNTEAFF
CDR3 DNA: TGTGCCAGCAGCTCTTTCAGACAGAACACTGAAGCTTTCTTT

V gene: TRBV12-3/TRBV12-4
clone size: many
J gene: TRBJ2-3
D gene: .
CDR3 protein: CASSPLWPSTDTQYF
CDR3 DNA: TGTGCCAGCAGTCCCCTCTGGCCGAGCACAGATACGCAGTATTTT

V gene: TRBV30
clone size: many
J gene: TRBJ2-3
D gene: TRBD1
CDR3 protein: CAWSWDRGGTDTQYF
CDR3 DNA: TGTGCCTGGAGTTGGGACAGGGGAGGGACAGATACGCAGTATTTT

V gene: TRBV7-2
clone size: many
J gene: TRBJ2-1
D gene: TRBD1
CDR3 protein: CASSSGGTGFNEQFF
CDR3 DNA: TGTGCCAGCAGCTCAGGGGGGACAGGGTTTAATGAGCAGTTCTTC

V gene: TRBV20-1
clone size: .
J gene: TRBJ2-7
D gene: .
CDR3 protein: CSARATGPSGEQYF
CDR3 DNA: TGCAGTGCTAGAGCTACAGGACCTTCGGGAGAGCAGTACTTC

V gene: TRBV20-1
clone size: .
J gene: TRBJ1-3
D gene: .
CDR3 protein: CSAREQSSGNTIYF
CDR3 DNA: TGCAGTGCTAGAGAACAGAGCTCTGGAAACACCATATATTTT

V gene: TRBV7-6
clone size: .
J gene: TRBJ2-7
D gene: .
CDR3 protein: CASSLRGFYEQYF
CDR3 DNA: TGTGCCAGCAGCTTAAGGGGGTTCTACGAGCAGTACTTC

V gene: TRBV30
clone size: many
J gene: TRBJ2-5
D gene: .
CDR3 protein: CAWSGPAQETQYF
CDR3 DNA: TGTGCCTGGAGTGGACCGGCCCAAGAGACCCAGTACTTC

V gene: TRBV14
clone size: few
J gene: TRBJ1-3
D gene: TRBD1
CDR3 protein: CASSKRTGWGNTIYF
CDR3 DNA: TGTGCCAGCAGCAAACGGACAGGGTGGGGAAACACCATATATTTT

V gene: TRBV7-8
clone size: many
J gene: TRBJ2-5
D gene: .
CDR3 protein: CASSLAVLRDAFQETQYF
CDR3 DNA: TGTGCCAGCAGCTTAGCGGTTCTCCGGGACGCCTTCCAAGAGACCCAGTACTTC